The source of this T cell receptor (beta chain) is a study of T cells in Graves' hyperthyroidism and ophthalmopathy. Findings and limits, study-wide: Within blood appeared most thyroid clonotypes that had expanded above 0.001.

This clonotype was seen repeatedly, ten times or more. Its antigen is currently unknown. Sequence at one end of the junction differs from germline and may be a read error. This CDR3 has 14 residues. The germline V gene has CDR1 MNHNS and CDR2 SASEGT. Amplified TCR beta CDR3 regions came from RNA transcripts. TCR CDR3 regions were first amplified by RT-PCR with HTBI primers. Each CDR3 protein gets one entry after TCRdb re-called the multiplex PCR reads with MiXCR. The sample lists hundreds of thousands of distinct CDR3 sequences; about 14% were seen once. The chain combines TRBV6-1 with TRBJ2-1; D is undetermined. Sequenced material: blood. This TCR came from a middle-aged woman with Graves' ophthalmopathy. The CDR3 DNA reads TGTGCCAGCAGTAAAGCAGGTTCCCAGAATGAGCAGTTCTTC. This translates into CASSKAGSQNEQFF.